The entry below gives a single TCR beta chain sequence along with its context. In the study's own analysis: Amplification of reference gene primers was used by the study to estimate nucleated cell counts. Sequencing used immunoSEQ multiplex PCR; TCRdb keeps in-frame clones, though not all of them. That table furnishes V, J and clone size, whereas the DNA furnished D and trimming. This repertoire shows tens of thousands of clones, over 80% found once; its top ten account for roughly 1.9%. These data belong to a study of blood T cell repertoires in COVID-19. Whole-study context: There were acute and convalescent COVID-19 samples, and they came from the United States, Italy and Spain. Sample material is recorded as cDNA or gDNA derived from T cells, B-cell-depleted T cells, or PBMCs.

Germline V lookup: CDR1 GTSNPN, CDR2 SVGIG (reference sequence). The CDR3 is 19 residues long. V dropped 0 bases and J dropped 0 bases, with 20 bases sitting between them. The receptor's source is a woman aged 60-75 years with acute or convalescent COVID-19. The sequenced sample consisted of peripheral blood. The genes are TRBV30 and TRBJ1-4; D is possibly TRBD1 (5 bases). This CDR3 is CAWSVLWYRGGSTNEKLFF. In DNA, the CDR3 is TGTGCCTGGAGTGTACTATGGTATCGGGGGGGGTCAACTAATGAAAAACTGTTTTTT.